This TCR beta chain was identified in a study of T cell responses to AZD1222 COVID-19 vaccine. Study details: Combined were second doses at about 4 or about 12 weeks. Study-level points and caveats: Vaccine-associated CD4 TCRs spanned spike, dominant at 160-218 and 743-854. The donors showed a predominance of white British ancestry and of females, with possible underestimation of clonal diversity. Breadth and depth of Spike-specific TCRs rose after two AZD1222 doses.

With respect to this clone: As yet, its antigen is unknown.

CDR3 size: 16 residues. Germline V gene data show CDR1 as SGDLS and CDR2 as YYNGEE. The trim removed 0 bases at V and 4 bases at J, leaving 3 bases unmatched. Profiling relied on immunoSEQ multiplex PCR, and the TCRdb table lists in-frame clones only, not all of them. Seen here are 85,000 to 130,000 clones, 90% observed once, and the top ten hold 5% to 5.5%. The sequence was collected from an adult in good health. Material: peripheral blood, obtained on day 0 of AZD1222 vaccination. This chain uses TRBV9 with TRBJ2-1, with 11 bases aligning to TRBD2. The CDR3 region has the DNA TGTGCCAGCAGCGTAGTAGCGGGAGGGACTTACAATGAGCAGTTCTTC. It encodes CASSVVAGGTYNEQFF.